A selection of T cell receptor beta chains follows, all from one sample in a study of blood T cells in healthy people across ages. From the 5' RACE reads, TCRdb called clonotypes with MiXCR, one entry per CDR3 protein. The table has about 680,000 distinct CDR3 sequences, around 45% seen once. The sample consisted of blood. The receptors were gathered from a woman aged 60-75 years in good health. The CDR3 runs from the conserved cysteine through the conserved F or W. D genes are given only for firm matches. The size field is filled for only some rows; it gives once, few, many or a size class.

clone_size	v_call	d_call	j_call	cdr3_nt	cdr3_aa
NA	TRBV10-3	TRBD2	TRBJ2-5	TGTGCCATCAGCCTCCTAGCGGAAGAGACCCAGTACTTC	CAISLLAEETQYF
once	TRBV3-1	TRBD1	TRBJ1-4	TGTGCCAGCAGCCAGAGAGGACAGGGGATGGTTGAAAAACTGTTTTTT	CASSQRGQGMVEKLFF
few	TRBV10-3	NA	TRBJ2-7	TGTGCCATCAGTGACCACAGCTCCTACGAGCAGTACTTC	CAISDHSSYEQYF
few	TRBV27	TRBD2	TRBJ2-5	TGTGCCAGCGGTAGCGGGAATATGTACCAAGAGACCCAGTACTTC	CASGSGNMYQETQYF
NA	TRBV4-2	TRBD1	TRBJ1-6	TGTGCCAGCAGCGTTCCCGGGACAGGGAATTCACCCCTCCACTTT	CASSVPGTGNSPLHF
few	TRBV5-1	TRBD1	TRBJ1-1	TGCGCCAGCAGAGATGGGACAGGGAATACTGAAGCTTTCTTT	CASRDGTGNTEAFF
NA	TRBV29-1	NA	TRBJ2-5	TGCGGCGTTGAAGATAGACGGAGGGGAAAGACCCAGTACTTC	CGVEDRRRGKTQYF
NA	TRBV9	NA	TRBJ2-7	TGTGCCAGCAGCGTAGATGCAAGACCCTACGAGCAGTACTTC	CASSVDARPYEQYF
NA	TRBV20-1	TRBD2	TRBJ2-1	TGCAGTGCTAGTCCCCATAGCGGGATGTACAATGAGCAGTTCTTC	CSASPHSGMYNEQFF
NA	TRBV6-2/TRBV6-3	NA	TRBJ2-1	TGTGCCAGCCTGGACAGAGCCATCCACAATGAGCAGTTCTTC	CASLDRAIHNEQFF
NA	TRBV6-1	NA	TRBJ1-1	TGTGCCAGCAGTGAAGCGTTCGGGAACACTGAAGCTTTCTTT	CASSEAFGNTEAFF
many	TRBV7-8	NA	TRBJ2-3	TGTGCCAGCAGCGCGCAGGGGCGGGGACGCACAGATACGCAGTATTTT	CASSAQGRGRTDTQYF
few	TRBV29-1	NA	TRBJ2-3	TGCAGCGTCCAGGGGAGGAACACAGATACGCAGTATTTT	CSVQGRNTDTQYF
NA	TRBV7-3	NA	TRBJ2-1	TGTGCCAGCAGCTTAACGGGGGGAGTGGCCCCCAATGAGCAGTTCTTC	CASSLTGGVAPNEQFF
NA	TRBV25-1	NA	TRBJ2-6	TGTGCCAGCAGTGAATTTGGGGTGACAAAGGCTGGGGCCAACGTCCTGACTTTC	CASSEFGVTKAGANVLTF
NA	TRBV6-2/TRBV6-3	NA	TRBJ2-1	TGTGCCAGCAGGAAGACAGGAGCCCCGAGGGTCAATGAGCAGTTCTTC	CASRKTGAPRVNEQFF
few	TRBV25-1	TRBD2	TRBJ2-7	TGTGCCAGCAGTGGTCAAGCGTTGGGACTAGGGAGCTCCTACGAGCAGTACTTC	CASSGQALGLGSSYEQYF
many	TRBV6-5	NA	TRBJ2-6	TGTGCCAGCAGCTCTGGGGCCAACGTCCTGACTTTC	CASSSGANVLTF
NA	TRBV7-2	NA	TRBJ2-5	TGTGCCAGCAGCAAAATGGGGGATAGGGAGACCCAGTACTTC	CASSKMGDRETQYF
NA	TRBV5-4	NA	TRBJ2-2	TGTGCCAGCACCCTGGGGCGGGGCGCGAACACCGGGGAGCTGTTTTTT	CASTLGRGANTGELFF
once	TRBV28	NA	TRBJ1-1	TGTGCCAGCAGAAAACAGGGCCCTGAAGCTTTCTTT	CASRKQGPEAFF
many	TRBV7-8	NA	TRBJ1-4	TGTGCCAGCAGCTTAATGGGGGGAGATAATGAAAAACTGTTTTTT	CASSLMGGDNEKLFF
NA	TRBV7-2	NA	TRBJ2-7	TGTGCCAGCAGCTTAGGCAGGAGGACCGTTAGCTCCTACGAGCAGTACTTC	CASSLGRRTVSSYEQYF
NA	TRBV2	NA	TRBJ2-7	TGTGCCAGCTTCCCGGGACTCGACTTCTACGAGCAGTACTTC	CASFPGLDFYEQYF
NA	TRBV10-3	TRBD1	TRBJ2-7	TGTGCCATCAAGCCTAAGGGACAGGGATACCACGAGCAGTACTTC	CAIKPKGQGYHEQYF
NA	TRBV28	NA	TRBJ1-4	TGTGCCAGCAGTCCCCGGAGGGGAGGTGAAAAACTGTTTTTT	CASSPRRGGEKLFF
NA	TRBV7-2	NA	TRBJ1-5	TGTGCCAGCAGCCCCGGACTGAATGGTCAGCCCCAGCATTTT	CASSPGLNGQPQHF
few	TRBV28	NA	TRBJ2-4	TGTGCCAGCAGTTTAACAGGAGGGGTAAAGGGTAATGCCAAAAACATTCAGTACTTC	CASSLTGGVKGNAKNIQYF
NA	TRBV7-9	NA	TRBJ1-2	TGTGCCAGCAGCCCGATTGAACAGGGAACCAACTATGGCTACACCTTC	CASSPIEQGTNYGYTF
few	TRBV20-1	TRBD1	TRBJ2-7	TGCAGTGCTAGAGATACACAGGGGGCCTTCGAGCAGTACTTC	CSARDTQGAFEQYF
NA	TRBV18	TRBD1	TRBJ1-4	TGTGCCAGCTCACCCGGGACAGCCCTTAGGAATGAAAAACTGTTTTTT	CASSPGTALRNEKLFF